This T cell receptor beta chain was identified during a study of early T cells in non-severe SARS-CoV-2 infection. Study-level information: Bulk RNA isolated from unsorted whole blood underwent sequencing; chains were not paired.

Details on this clonotype: The antigen is unknown.

Findings and limits, study-wide: Sequences matched to VDJdb favored anti-spike CD8 responses, while private and CD4 specificities were missed.

Germline V gene sequence: CDR1 DFQATT, CDR2 SNEGSKA (reference sequence). Unmatched junction bases numbered 4, after V lost 3 bases and J lost 3 bases. This CDR3 region has 14 residues. Individually, cDNA molecules had unique molecular identifiers attached to them. MiXCR was run by TCRdb on the 5' RACE reads, yielding one entry per CDR3 protein. The sample records about 29,000 distinct CDR3 sequences, about 4.5% being singletons. The source of this sequence is an adult who was a healthcare worker with PCR-confirmed SARS-CoV-2 infection or an uninfected control (not recorded which). Sequencing used whole blood. This chain connects TRBV20-1 to TRBJ1-5, with 8 bases matching TRBD1. The CDR3 nucleotides read TGCAGTGCTAGCTACAGGGGGAACAATCAGCCCCAGCATTTT. Its translation: CSASYRGNNQPQHF.